The 15 T cell receptor beta chains in this list originate from one sample, sequenced in a study of response to subunit inactivated influenza vaccine. TCRdb re-derived calls from the RT-PCR reads in MiXCR, one entry per CDR3 protein. The sample lists 400,000 to 550,000 distinct CDR3 sequences; 25% were seen once. The sequencing used CD4+ T cells sorted from PBMCs, collected 5 to 6 days after vaccination. The receptors were sampled from a man aged 45-65 years who received an inactivated influenza vaccine.

This chain joins TRBV20-1 and TRBJ1-1, with a tentative D call TRBD1 (6 bases). The V end was cut by 8 bases, the J end by 2 bases, with 9 bases between. The CDR3 extends over 11 amino acids. The V gene's germline CDR1 is DFQATT and CDR2 SNEGSKA (reference sequence). The CDR3 DNA reads TGCAGTCCCAGGGGAAACACTGAAGCTTTCTTT. This translates into CSPRGNTEAFF.

A few counts support this clonotype. This chain links TRBV6-5 with TRBJ2-1; TRBD2 is a possible D gene (6 bases). The CDR3 extends over 16 amino acids. CDR1 and CDR2 (germline): MNHEY, SVGAGI. V lost 4 bases and J lost 4, with 17 bases in between. The CDR3 DNA follows: TGTGCCAGCAGTTCTGAGGGACTGAAAAATTACAATGAGCAGTTCTTC. This codes for CASSSEGLKNYNEQFF.

This clonotype was picked up many times. The V gene is TRBV10-3, the J gene TRBJ2-2; D is unclear. CDR1 and CDR2 (germline): ENHRY, SYGVKD. This CDR3 is built from 11 residues. The V end lost 8 bases, the J end lost 4 bases, and 5 bases lay between the germline ends. Written as DNA, the CDR3 is TGTGCCATCGCCACCACCGGGGAGCTGTTTTTT. Its translation is CAIATTGELFF.

The rearrangement joins TRBV9 to TRBJ2-7; 7 nucleotides line up with TRBD1. The CDR3 is 13 amino acids. The germline V gene has CDR1 SGDLS and CDR2 YYNGEE. V dropped 3 bases and J dropped 6; count of bases not matched to a gene: 6. The CDR3 loop is CASSETGYGEQYF. CDR3 in DNA: TGTGCCAGCAGCGAGACAGGGTACGGCGAGCAGTACTTC.

The chain employs TRBV12-3 or TRBV12-4 and TRBJ2-1, with 10 bases aligning to TRBD2. The CDR3 length is 21 residues. Losses at the gene ends were 3 bases for V and 1 base for J; bases not matched to a gene: 18. The CDR3 reads CASSFRLAGVGLMKSYNEQFF. Here the CDR3 DNA reads TGTGCCAGCAGTTTTAGGCTAGCGGGAGTAGGTTTGATGAAGTCCTACAATGAGCAGTTCTTC.

The V and J genes are TRBV6-1 and TRBJ2-7, with 8 bases aligning to TRBD1. With 5 bases clipped from V and 0 bases from J, the junction kept 6 bases outside the gene matches. The V gene's germline CDR1 is MNHNS and CDR2 SASEGT. CDR3 length: 15 residues. The CDR3 loop reads CASSKQGVISYEQYF. Written as DNA, the CDR3 is TGTGCCAGCAGTAAACAGGGGGTGATCTCCTACGAGCAGTACTTC.

The chain employs TRBV20-1 and TRBJ2-3; TRBD1 matches 7 bases. Trimming took 6 bases from V and 5 from J; bases not matched to a gene: 17. The CDR3 runs 16 residues. Germline V lookup: CDR1 DFQATT, CDR2 SNEGSKA (reference sequence). In DNA form, the CDR3 reads TGCAGTGCGCTAGGGGGAACAGGGGCTGGGGGAGATACGCAGTATTTT. It is translated as CSALGGTGAGGDTQYF.

V is TRBV7-6 and J is TRBJ2-1; 8 bases are a match to TRBD2. Germline CDR1 is SGHVS and CDR2 is FNYEAQ. Unmatched junction bases numbered 9, after V lost 1 base and J lost 4 bases. This CDR3 spans 17 amino acids. The DNA of the CDR3 is TGTGCCAGCAGCTTAGATGCTAGCGGGTATATTTACAATGAGCAGTTCTTC. Amino acids: CASSLDASGYIYNEQFF.

This clonotype has more than one count but fewer than ten. The chain recombines TRBV6-1 with TRBJ1-2; 7 bases map to TRBD1. The germline CDR1 and CDR2 sequences are MNHNS and SASEGT. The CDR3 has 14 residues. V shed 8 bases and J 3 bases; nucleotides not matched to a gene: 9. The DNA for the CDR3 is TGTGCCAGCGGCCGAGGGGGCCACGACTATGGCTACACCTTC. Its protein is CASGRGGHDYGYTF.

The chain is built from TRBV6-2 or TRBV6-3 and TRBJ2-1; 7 bases align to TRBD2. The J segment lost 3 bases and the V segment lost 5 bases, leaving 10 bases of the junction unmatched. From germline, CDR1 is MNHEY and CDR2 SVGEGT. The CDR3 loop spans 16 amino acids. CDR3 coding DNA: TGTGCCAGCAGTGATCTCCTAGCGGCGAACTACAATGAGCAGTTCTTC. Its translation is CASSDLLAANYNEQFF.

There are a few counts of this clonotype. V is TRBV10-3 and J is TRBJ1-2, with D perhaps matching TRBD1 (6 bases). CDR1 ENHRY and CDR2 SYGVKD come from the germline V gene. The CDR3 is 13 amino acids. V dropped 5 bases and J dropped 3 bases, with 10 bases sitting between them. The CDR3 sequence: CAISPGEDYGYTF. In DNA form, the CDR3 reads TGTGCCATCAGTCCAGGGGAGGACTATGGCTACACCTTC.

This clonotype was seen more than once but under ten times. The chain links TRBV29-1 to TRBJ2-7; 7 bases align to TRBD1. With 5 bases clipped from V and 3 bases from J, the junction kept 4 bases outside the gene matches. CDR1 is SQVTM, CDR2 ANQGSEA, per germline. CDR3 size: 12 residues. Here the CDR3 DNA reads TGCAGCGTTACCGGGACAGACTACGAGCAGTACTTC. Protein: CSVTGTDYEQYF.

The rearrangement uses TRBV10-3 and TRBJ2-2; D may match TRBD1 or TRBD2 (5 bases each). Germline-derived CDR1 and CDR2 are ENHRY and SYGVKD. The CDR3 is made up of 16 amino acids. Trimming removed 8 bases at V and 5 bases at J, with 21 bases between. CDR3 residues: CAIPRVAGRKTGELFF. The CDR3 DNA reads TGTGCCATCCCGAGGGTGGCAGGGAGAAAGACCGGGGAGCTGTTTTTT.

The chain couples TRBV10-2 to TRBJ1-5; D call uncertain. Germline V lookup: CDR1 WSHSY, CDR2 SAAADI. This CDR3 comprises 16 residues. The V end lost 3 bases, the J end lost 2 bases, and 14 bases lay between the germline ends. CDR3 sequence reads: CASSEFGWRGNQPQHF. In DNA form, the CDR3 reads TGCGCCAGCAGTGAATTCGGGTGGAGGGGCAATCAGCCCCAGCATTTT.

This clonotype was seen more than once but under ten times. The rearrangement links TRBV28 to TRBJ1-2; no firm D call. The CDR3 is 14 amino acids. Looked up from germline, CDR1 is MDHEN and CDR2 is SYDVKM. Between the trimmed V and J ends, which lost 5 bases and 7 bases, there was a span of 17 bases. The chain's CDR3 is CASSPLIGVGGYTF. Here the CDR3 DNA reads TGTGCCAGCAGTCCCCTAATTGGGGTTGGTGGCTACACCTTC.